This T cell receptor (beta chain) was retrieved from a study of blood T cell repertoires in COVID-19. About the research overall: Sites in the United States, Italy and Spain provided acute and convalescent COVID-19 samples.

CDR3 length equals 15 residues. J lost 4 bases, V lost 7 bases, and 8 bases had no gene match. Looked up from germline, CDR1 is MDHEN and CDR2 is SYDVKM. Authors' processing steps: Reference gene primer amplification yielded estimated nucleated cell counts. Data came from immunoSEQ multiplex PCR; TCRdb stores just in-frame clones and leaves some out. From that table come the V and J calls and clone size; the DNA was used to work out D and trimming. The sample includes about 200,000 clones, around 89% of them seen just once. The receptor was derived from a man in his forties or fifties with acute or convalescent COVID-19. The chain has TRBV28 and TRBJ2-7, with 12 bases lining up with TRBD1. The source material was peripheral blood. The CDR3 sequence is CASNGPGQGAYEQYV. As DNA, the CDR3 is TGTGCCAGCAACGGACCGGGACAGGGGGCTTACGAGCAGTACGTC.